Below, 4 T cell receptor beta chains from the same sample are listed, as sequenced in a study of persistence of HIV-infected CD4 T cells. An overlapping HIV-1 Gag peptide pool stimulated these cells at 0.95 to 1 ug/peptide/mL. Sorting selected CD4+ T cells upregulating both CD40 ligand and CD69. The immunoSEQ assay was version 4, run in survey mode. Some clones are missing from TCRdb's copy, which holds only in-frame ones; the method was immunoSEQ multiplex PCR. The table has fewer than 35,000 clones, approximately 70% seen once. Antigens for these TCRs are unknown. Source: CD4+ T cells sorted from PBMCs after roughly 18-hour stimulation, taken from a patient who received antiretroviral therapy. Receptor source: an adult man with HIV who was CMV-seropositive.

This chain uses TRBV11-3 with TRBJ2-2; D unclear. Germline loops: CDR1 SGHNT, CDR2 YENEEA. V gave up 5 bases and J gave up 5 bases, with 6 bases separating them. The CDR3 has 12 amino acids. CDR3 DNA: TGTGCCAGCAGCCCCCGGACCGGGGAGCTGTTTTTT. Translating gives CASSPRTGELFF. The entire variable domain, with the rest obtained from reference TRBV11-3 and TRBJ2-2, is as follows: EAGVVQSPRYKIIEKKQPVAFWCNPISGHNTLYWYLQNLGQGPELLIRYENEEAVDDSQLPKDRFSAERLKGVDSTLKIQPAELGDSAVYLCASSPRTGELFFGEGSRLTVL.

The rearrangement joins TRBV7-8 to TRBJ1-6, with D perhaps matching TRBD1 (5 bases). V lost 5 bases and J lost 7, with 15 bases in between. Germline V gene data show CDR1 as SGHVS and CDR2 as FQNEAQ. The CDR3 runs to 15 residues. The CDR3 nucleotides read TGTGCCAGCAGCGCGTCACTTCGGGGCAATTCACCCCTCCACTTT. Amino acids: CASSASLRGNSPLHF. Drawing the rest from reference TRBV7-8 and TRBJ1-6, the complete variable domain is GAGVSQSPRYKVAKRGQDVALRCDPISGHVSLFWYQQALGQGPEFLTYFQNEAQLDKSGLPSDRFFAERPEGSVSTLKIQRTQQEDSAVYLCASSASLRGNSPLHFGNGTRLTVT.

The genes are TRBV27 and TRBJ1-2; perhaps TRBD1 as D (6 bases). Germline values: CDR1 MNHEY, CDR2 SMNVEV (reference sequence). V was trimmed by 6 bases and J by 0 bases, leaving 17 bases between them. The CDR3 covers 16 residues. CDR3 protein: CASSPGGGPSNYGYTF. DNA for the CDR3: TGTGCCAGCAGCCCTGGGGGGGGGCCCTCTAACTATGGCTACACCTTC.

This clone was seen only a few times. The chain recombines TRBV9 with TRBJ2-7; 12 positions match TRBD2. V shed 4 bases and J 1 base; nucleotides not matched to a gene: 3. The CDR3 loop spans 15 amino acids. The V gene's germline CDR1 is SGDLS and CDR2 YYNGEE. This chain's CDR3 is CASSPGLAGSYEQYF. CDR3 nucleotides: TGTGCCAGCAGCCCCGGACTAGCGGGGTCCTACGAGCAGTACTTC.